This T cell receptor beta chain was recorded in a study of cytomegalovirus exposure and HLA in healthy donors. The primer mix had 60 Vbeta and 13 Jbeta primers. Here immunoSEQ multiplex PCR was the method, and the copy in TCRdb shows in-frame clones only, minus some. This table holds 210,000 or so clones, around 86% found once. Per the germline V gene, CDR1 is SNHLY and CDR2 is FYNNEI. The V segment lost 4 bases and the J segment 4 bases; nucleotides outside the gene matches: 25. This CDR3 region has 22 residues. The material sequenced was PBMCs. This sequence was found in a man aged 25 to 45 in good health and CMV-seronegative. J is TRBJ2-1 and V is TRBV2; 10 nucleotides match TRBD2. The CDR3 is CASSASRGKTSGNSGFYNEQFF. The DNA of the CDR3 is TGTGCCAGCAGTGCTTCGCGAGGAAAAACTAGCGGGAATTCTGGATTTTACAATGAGCAGTTCTTC.